The T cell receptor (beta chain) described here comes from a study of human T cells and chemical hapten exposure. Study as a whole: All through the approximately 26-week study, the scalp of each patient received diphenylcyclopropenone doses weekly. Patch tests of 0.01% DPC on the upper back were read at 6 days.

MiXCR, applied by TCRdb to the RACE reads, yields one record per CDR3 protein. The sample holds about 120,000 distinct CDR3 sequences; roughly 15% are singletons and the top ten take around 0.84%. The time point was: patch test 1, 2 weeks after DPC sensitization. Treatment in this sample: therapeutic diphenylcyclopropenone sensitization with weekly scalp DPC. Donors were 18 to 70-year-old alopecia patients suitable for DPC. The template was total RNA from unfractionated whole blood. The germline V gene encodes CDR1 ENHRY and CDR2 SYGVKD. Trimming took off 10 bases at V and 3 bases at J, with 15 bases between the two ends. The CDR3 is made up of 13 amino acids.

The TCR comes from a man younger than 35 with alopecia areata. Some clones in this sample may be carry-over from other donors' samples. The material was whole blood, obtained in connection with sensitization to the hapten diphenylcyclopropenone (DPC). The V call is TRBV10-3, the J call TRBJ1-1; maybe TRBD1 (5 bases). The CDR3 region is CASQVGTHTEAFF. The CDR3 DNA reads TGTGCCAGCCAGGTGGGGACCCACACTGAAGCTTTCTTT.